This entry describes one T cell receptor (beta chain). The antigen is unknown. CDR1 and CDR2 from the germline V gene are MNHEY and SVGAGI. The CDR3 is made up of 12 amino acids. Trimming took off 4 bases at V and 5 bases at J, with 8 bases between the two ends. All diabetic donors were classified as either type 1 or type 2 diabetes. The data originate from a study of type 1 and type 2 diabetes patients. Across the study: The cohort mixed type 1 diabetes, type 2 diabetes and nondiabetic donors.

PCR was run on genomic DNA. Multiplex PCR with 30 forward and 13 reverse primers amplified the TCR beta CDR3. Using its own MiXCR run on the multiplex PCR reads, TCRdb lists one record per CDR3 protein. The repertoire includes more than 250,000 distinct CDR3 sequences, around 47% of them detected once, and about an eighth sits in the top ten. General study results and limits: Type 1 diabetes repertoires were significantly less diverse than type 2 diabetes ones.

What was sequenced was peripheral blood mononuclear cells (PBMCs). This receptor was taken from a man aged 18 to 29 with type 2 diabetes. V gene TRBV6-5 combines with J gene TRBJ2-5; no definite D call. This CDR3 reads CASSFPRETQYF. In DNA form, the CDR3 reads TGTGCCAGCAGTTTCCCGAGGGAGACCCAGTACTTC.